This TCR beta chain was recorded in a study of T cell responses to AZD1222 COVID-19 vaccine. The CDR3 is 13 residues long. Germline values: CDR1 GTSNPN, CDR2 SVGIG (reference sequence). The V end lost 3 bases, the J end lost 8 bases, and 16 bases lay between the germline ends. Sequencing used immunoSEQ multiplex PCR; TCRdb keeps in-frame clones, though not all of them. The profile shows approximately 150,000 clones, 85% to 95% of them singletons. The chain has TRBV30 and TRBJ1-2, with a possible D match to TRBD1 (6 bases). Sequencing used peripheral blood, obtained after recovery from COVID-19. This TCR came from an adult who had recovered from COVID-19. CDR3 sequence: CAWSAQQGYGYTF. As DNA, the CDR3 is TGTGCCTGGAGCGCCCAACAGGGTTACGGCTACACCTTC.